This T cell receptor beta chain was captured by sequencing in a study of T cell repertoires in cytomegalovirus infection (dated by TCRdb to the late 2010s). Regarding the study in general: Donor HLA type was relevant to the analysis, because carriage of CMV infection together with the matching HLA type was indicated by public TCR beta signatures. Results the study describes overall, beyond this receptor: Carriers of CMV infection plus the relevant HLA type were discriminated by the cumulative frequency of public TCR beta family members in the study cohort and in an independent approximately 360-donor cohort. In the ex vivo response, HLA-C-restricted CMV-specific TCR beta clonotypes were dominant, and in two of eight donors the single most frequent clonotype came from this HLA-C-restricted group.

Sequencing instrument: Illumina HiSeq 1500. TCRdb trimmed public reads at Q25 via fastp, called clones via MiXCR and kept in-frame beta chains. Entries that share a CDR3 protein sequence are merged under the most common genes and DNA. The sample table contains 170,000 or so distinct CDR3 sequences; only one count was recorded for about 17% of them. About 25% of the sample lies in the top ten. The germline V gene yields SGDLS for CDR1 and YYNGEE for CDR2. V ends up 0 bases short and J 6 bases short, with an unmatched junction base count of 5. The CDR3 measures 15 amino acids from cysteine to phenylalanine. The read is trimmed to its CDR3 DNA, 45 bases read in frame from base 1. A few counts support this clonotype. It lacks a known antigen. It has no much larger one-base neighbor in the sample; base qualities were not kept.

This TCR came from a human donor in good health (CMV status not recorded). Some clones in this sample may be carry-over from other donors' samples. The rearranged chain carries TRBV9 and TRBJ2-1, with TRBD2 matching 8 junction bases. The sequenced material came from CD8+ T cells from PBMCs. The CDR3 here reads CASSVATGGVNEQFF. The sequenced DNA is TGTGCCAGCAGCGTAGCGACGGGGGGGGTCAATGAGCAGTTCTTC. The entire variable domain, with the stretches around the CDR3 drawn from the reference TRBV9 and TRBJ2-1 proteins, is DSGVTQTPKHLITATGQRVTLRCSPRSGDLSVYWYQQSLDQGLQFLIQYYNGEERAKGNILERFSAQQFPDLHSELNLSSLELGDSALYFCASSVATGGVNEQFFGPGTRLTVL.